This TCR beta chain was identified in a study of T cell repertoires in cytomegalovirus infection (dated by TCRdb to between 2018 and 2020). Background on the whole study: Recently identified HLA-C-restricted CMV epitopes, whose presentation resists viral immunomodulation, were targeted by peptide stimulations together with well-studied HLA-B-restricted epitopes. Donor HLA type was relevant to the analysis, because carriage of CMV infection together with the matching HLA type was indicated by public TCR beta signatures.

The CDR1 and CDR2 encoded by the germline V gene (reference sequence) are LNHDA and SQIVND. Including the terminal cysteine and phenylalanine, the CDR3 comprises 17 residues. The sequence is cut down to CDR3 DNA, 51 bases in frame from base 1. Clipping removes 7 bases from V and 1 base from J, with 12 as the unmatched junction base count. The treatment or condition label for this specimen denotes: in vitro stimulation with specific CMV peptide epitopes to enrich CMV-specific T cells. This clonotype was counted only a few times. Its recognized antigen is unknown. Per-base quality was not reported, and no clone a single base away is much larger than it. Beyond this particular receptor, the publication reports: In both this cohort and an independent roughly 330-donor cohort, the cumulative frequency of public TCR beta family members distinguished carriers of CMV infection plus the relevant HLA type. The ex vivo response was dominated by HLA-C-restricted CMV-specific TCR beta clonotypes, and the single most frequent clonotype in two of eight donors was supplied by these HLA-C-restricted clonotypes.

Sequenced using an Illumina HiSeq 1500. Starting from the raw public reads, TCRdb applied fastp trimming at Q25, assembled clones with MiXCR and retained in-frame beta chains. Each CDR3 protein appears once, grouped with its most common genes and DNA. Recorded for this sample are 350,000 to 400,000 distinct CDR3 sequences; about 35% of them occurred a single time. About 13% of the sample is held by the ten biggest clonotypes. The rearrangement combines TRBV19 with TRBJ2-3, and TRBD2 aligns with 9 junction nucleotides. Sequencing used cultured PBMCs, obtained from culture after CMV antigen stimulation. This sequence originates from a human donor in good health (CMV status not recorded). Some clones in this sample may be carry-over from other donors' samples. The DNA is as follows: TGTGCCAGTACCCCCCGGTCGACTAGCGGAGGCACAGATACGCAGTATTTT. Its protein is CASTPRSTSGGTDTQYF.